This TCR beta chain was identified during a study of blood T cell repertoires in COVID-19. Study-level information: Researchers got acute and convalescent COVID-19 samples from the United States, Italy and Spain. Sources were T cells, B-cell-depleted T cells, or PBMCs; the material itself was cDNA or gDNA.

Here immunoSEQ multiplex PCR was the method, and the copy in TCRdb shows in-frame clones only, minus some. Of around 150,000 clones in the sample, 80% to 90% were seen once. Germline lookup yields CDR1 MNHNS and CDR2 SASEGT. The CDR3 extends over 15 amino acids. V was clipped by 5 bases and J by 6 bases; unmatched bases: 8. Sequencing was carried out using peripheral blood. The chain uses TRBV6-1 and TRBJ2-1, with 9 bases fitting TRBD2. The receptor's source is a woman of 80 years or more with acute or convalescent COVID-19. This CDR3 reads CASSSLAGAFNEQFF. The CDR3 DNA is TGTGCCAGCAGTTCCTTAGCGGGAGCTTTCAATGAGCAGTTCTTC.